The next 17 T cell receptor beta chains were all read from a single sample in a study of memory CD4+ T cells and cytomegalovirus serostatus. Only in-frame clones appear in the TCRdb table, and some are missing; sequencing was by immunoSEQ multiplex PCR. Among under 65,000 clones listed, roughly 78% were seen once. Single viable CD3+CD4+CD8-CD45RO+ cells were sorted as the memory CD4+ T cells. Sequencing used memory CD4+ T cells from blood. These receptors were collected from an adult in good health and CMV-seronegative.

CDR3 in amino acids: CASGGNRGLGNEQFF. In nucleotides, the CDR3 is TGTGCCAGTGGGGGAAACAGGGGGCTGGGGAATGAGCAGTTCTTC. The gene calls are TRBV10-3 and TRBJ2-1; 9 nucleotides align to TRBD1. With 10 bases clipped from V and 7 bases from J, the junction kept 14 bases outside the gene matches. Germline-derived CDR1 and CDR2 are ENHRY and SYGVKD. This CDR3 has 15 residues.

This clone was counted a few times. This chain connects TRBV29-1 to TRBJ2-3, with D tentatively TRBD1 (8 bases). Per the germline V gene, CDR1 is SQVTM and CDR2 is ANQGSEA. This CDR3 contains 16 residues. The germline V and J ends were trimmed by 2 bases and 4 bases, with 19 bases remaining between them. CDR3 DNA sequence: TGCAGCGTTGAACGGGGGGCAGGGGGCAGGTCAGATACGCAGTATTTT. The encoded protein is CSVERGAGGRSDTQYF.

The rearrangement links TRBV27 to TRBJ2-3; no reliable D call. Trimming pared 4 bases from V and 5 bases from J, leaving 19 bases between. The length of the CDR3 is 16 residues. Germline lookup yields CDR1 MNHEY and CDR2 SMNVEV (reference sequence). The CDR3: CASSWKGKVVGDTQYF. In nucleotides, the CDR3 is TGTGCCAGCAGTTGGAAAGGGAAGGTAGTAGGAGATACGCAGTATTTT.

The CDR3: CASSLGFGRGETQYF. The CDR3 DNA follows: TGTGCCAGCAGTTTAGGTTTCGGCCGAGGGGAGACCCAGTACTTC. V and J are TRBV27 and TRBJ2-5; possibly TRBD2 for D (5 bases). This CDR3 spans 15 amino acids. Germline CDR1 and CDR2: MNHEY and SMNVEV (reference sequence). V shed 2 bases and J shed 5 bases, with 15 bases lying between them.

This chain links TRBV5-4 with TRBJ2-7; a possible D gene is TRBD2 (6 bases). The V and J ends lost 2 bases and 2 bases respectively, with 14 bases between them. Germline V gives CDR1 SGHNT, CDR2 YYREEE (reference sequence). The CDR3 is 15 amino acids. The CDR3 region is CASSLSGSTAYEQYF. DNA for the CDR3: TGTGCCAGCAGCTTAAGCGGGTCCACAGCCTACGAGCAGTACTTC.

This chain connects TRBV28 to TRBJ2-5, with D perhaps TRBD1 or TRBD2 (6 bases each). Germline values: CDR1 MDHEN, CDR2 SYDVKM. V lost 8 bases to trimming and J lost 4 bases, with 17 bases between them. The CDR3 is made up of 14 amino acids. As DNA, the CDR3 is TGTGCCAGCCGAAAAGGGGGGCGGGGAGAGACCCAGTACTTC. This encodes CASRKGGRGETQYF.

The chain links TRBV10-1 to TRBJ1-2; D gene uncertain. Germline CDR1 is WNHNN and CDR2 is SYGVQD (reference sequence). This CDR3 is 14 amino acids long. Trimming took off 1 base at V and 8 bases at J, with 14 bases between the two ends. The chain's CDR3 is CASSEFDRTRGYTF. Here the CDR3 DNA reads TGCGCCAGCAGTGAGTTCGATCGGACGCGGGGCTACACCTTC.

V gene TRBV4-1 combines with J gene TRBJ2-3; D is unresolved. This CDR3 is 14 amino acids long. V lost 3 bases and J 4 bases, leaving 11 bases between the germline ends. Germline CDR1 is MGHRA and CDR2 is YSYEKL. DNA of the CDR3: TGCGCCAGCAGCCAGGTAGTAGTTGCAGATACGCAGTATTTT. Protein: CASSQVVVADTQYF.

V is TRBV27 and J is TRBJ1-3; D uncertain. Deletions cut 0 bases from V and 0 bases from J, with 3 bases between. Germline CDR1 and CDR2: MNHEY and SMNVEV (reference sequence). This CDR3 has 14 residues. Here the CDR3 DNA reads TGTGCCAGCAGTTTATCCGACTCTGGAAACACCATATATTTT. It codes for CASSLSDSGNTIYF.

The genes are TRBV27 and TRBJ2-7; D is unclear. Germline assignment: CDR1 MNHEY and CDR2 SMNVEV (reference sequence). This CDR3 is 13 amino acids long. V was cut by 0 bases and J by 12 bases, with 15 bases left in between. The CDR3: CASSLSGSLLPYF. The CDR3 DNA reads TGTGCCAGCAGTTTATCGGGCTCCCTACTACCGTACTTC.

The chain carries TRBV2 and TRBJ2-2, with D tentatively TRBD1 or TRBD2 (6 bases each). Deletions cut 10 bases from V and 3 bases from J, with 15 bases between. Germline V gene sequence: CDR1 SNHLY, CDR2 FYNNEI. The CDR3 consists of 14 residues. The CDR3 nucleotides read TGTGCCATGAAATGGGGGGCAGACACCGGGGAGCTGTTTTTT. The encoded protein is CAMKWGADTGELFF.

The gene calls are TRBV7-2 and TRBJ2-5; D remains unclear. The V end was cut by 4 bases, the J end by 6 bases, with 6 bases between. From germline, CDR1 is SGHTA and CDR2 FQGNSA. The CDR3 is made up of 11 amino acids. CDR3 bases: TGTGCCAGCAGCTCTATTAAGACCCAGTACTTC. The encoded protein is CASSSIKTQYF.

The table lists this clone with a count of one. J is TRBJ2-5 and V is TRBV11-3; D unresolved. The CDR3 length is 13 residues. V lost 2 bases and J lost 4, with 8 bases in between. Germline CDR1 reads SGHNT; CDR2 reads YENEEA. The CDR3 region is CASSLLSTETQYF. CDR3 bases: TGTGCCAGCAGCTTATTGTCCACAGAGACCCAGTACTTC.

The rearrangement links TRBV10-3 to TRBJ2-1; perhaps TRBD2 as D (5 bases). There are 12 residues in the CDR3. Trimming removed 7 bases from V and 8 bases from J, with 12 bases in between. Germline V gene sequence: CDR1 ENHRY, CDR2 SYGVKD. This CDR3 reads CAITDTGYEQFF. The CDR3 nucleotides are TGTGCCATCACCGACACGGGGTATGAGCAGTTCTTC.

In this sample, this clone turned up once. The chain employs TRBV7-9 and TRBJ2-7, with D unclear. CDR3 length: 11 amino acids. Germline-derived CDR1 and CDR2 are SEHNR and FQNEAQ (reference sequence). The germline V and J ends were trimmed by 5 bases and 1 base, with 3 bases remaining between them. The CDR3 DNA reads TGTGCCAGCAGCCGATCCTACGAGCAGTACTTC. It is translated as CASSRSYEQYF.

This clone has only a few counts. The genes are TRBV28 and TRBJ1-1; the D gene is possibly TRBD1 (6 bases). Germline V gene sequence: CDR1 MDHEN, CDR2 SYDVKM. This CDR3 region has 14 residues. Trimming took 5 bases from V and 5 from J, leaving 15 bases between them. The CDR3 region is CASSPHTGLTEAFF. Written as DNA, the CDR3 is TGTGCCAGCAGTCCTCACACAGGGTTGACTGAAGCTTTCTTT.

This clone showed up just a few times. This chain joins TRBV7-9 and TRBJ2-3; D is ambiguous. V was clipped by 1 base and J by 10 bases, with 12 bases between them. Germline V gene lookup returns CDR1 SEHNR and CDR2 FQNEAQ (reference sequence). This CDR3 has 13 amino acids. The CDR3 sequence: CASSLGSGAAQYF. CDR3 nucleotide sequence: TGTGCCAGCAGCTTAGGTTCGGGCGCCGCGCAGTATTTT.